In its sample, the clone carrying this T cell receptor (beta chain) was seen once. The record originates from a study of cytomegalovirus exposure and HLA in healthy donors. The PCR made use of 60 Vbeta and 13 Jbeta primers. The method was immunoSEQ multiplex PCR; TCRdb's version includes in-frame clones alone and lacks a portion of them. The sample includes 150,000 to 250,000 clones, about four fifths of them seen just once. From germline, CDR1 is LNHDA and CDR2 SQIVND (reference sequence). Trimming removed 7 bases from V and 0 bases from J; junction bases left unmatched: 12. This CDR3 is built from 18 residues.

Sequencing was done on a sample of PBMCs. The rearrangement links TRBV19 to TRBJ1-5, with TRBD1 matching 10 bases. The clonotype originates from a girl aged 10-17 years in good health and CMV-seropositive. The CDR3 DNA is TGTGCCAGTACCCTAGGGGACAGGGGCCCCTATAGCAATCAGCCCCAGCATTTT. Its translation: CASTLGDRGPYSNQPQHF.